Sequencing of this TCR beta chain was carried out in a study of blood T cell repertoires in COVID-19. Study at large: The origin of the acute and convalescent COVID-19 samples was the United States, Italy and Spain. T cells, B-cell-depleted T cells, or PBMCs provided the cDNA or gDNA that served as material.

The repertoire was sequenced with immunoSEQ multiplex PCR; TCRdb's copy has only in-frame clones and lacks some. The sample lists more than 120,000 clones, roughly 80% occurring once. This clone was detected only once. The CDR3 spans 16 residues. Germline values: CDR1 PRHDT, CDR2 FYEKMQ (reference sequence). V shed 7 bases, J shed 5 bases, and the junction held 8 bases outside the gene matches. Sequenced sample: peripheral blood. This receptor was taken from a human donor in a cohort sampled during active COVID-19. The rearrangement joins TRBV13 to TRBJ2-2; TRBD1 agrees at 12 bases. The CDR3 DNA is TGTGCCAGCAAAACGGGACAGGGGGCGGGGACCGGGGAGCTGTTTTTT. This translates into CASKTGQGAGTGELFF.